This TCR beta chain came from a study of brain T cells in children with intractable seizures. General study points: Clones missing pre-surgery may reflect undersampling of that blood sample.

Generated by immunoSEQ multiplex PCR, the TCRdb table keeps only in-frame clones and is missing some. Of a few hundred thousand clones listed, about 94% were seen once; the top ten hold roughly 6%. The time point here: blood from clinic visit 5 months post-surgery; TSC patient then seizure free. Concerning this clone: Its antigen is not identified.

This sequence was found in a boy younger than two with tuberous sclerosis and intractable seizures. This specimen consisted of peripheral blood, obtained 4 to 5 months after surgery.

This CDR3 is CASSQTSGRETQYF. The CDR3 nucleotides read TGTGCCAGCAGCCAAACGTCGGGGAGAGAGACCCAGTACTTC. The rearrangement links TRBV13 to TRBJ2-5; D might be TRBD2 (5 bases). The germline gives CDR1 PRHDT, CDR2 FYEKMQ (reference sequence). The CDR3 is 14 amino acids. Trimming removed 5 bases at V and 4 bases at J, with 14 bases between.